Presented here are 15 T cell receptor beta chains from one specimen sequenced in a study of shared clonotypes between healthy human individuals (dated by TCRdb to the early 2020s). The library came from the immunoSEQ multiplex PCR assay. Held by TCRdb, this immuneACCESS table contains in-frame sequences only and omits some clones. Under half of the omission traces to an unresolved V gene where checked; the cause of the rest is unknown. The sample contains under 2,500,000 clones, approximately 94% of them found a single time. In total, the top ten clones hold more than 0.1% of the sample. The material sequenced was naive CD4+ T cells sorted from blood. The sample's cell subset or site label, in plain terms: CD45RA+ positively selected. Receptors were obtained from a man aged 18 to 30 in good health.

The chain links TRBV7-9 to TRBJ2-7; TRBD1 is a possible D gene (5 bases). V lost 5 bases and J lost 3, with 14 bases in between. The CDR3 extends over 14 amino acids. The germline V gene has CDR1 SEHNR and CDR2 FQNEAQ (reference sequence). CDR3 sequence reads: CASSPRAGRYEQYF. The CDR3 DNA reads as TGTGCCAGCAGCCCACGAGCAGGGCGCTACGAGCAGTACTTC.

The chain recombines TRBV19 with TRBJ1-5; TRBD1 is a possible D gene (6 bases). Deletions cut 3 bases from V and 6 bases from J, with 15 bases between. The CDR3 totals 15 residues. Germline V gene lookup returns CDR1 LNHDA and CDR2 SQIVND (reference sequence). CDR3 in DNA: TGTGCCAGTAGTATTGCAGGGGATGGCACTCAGCCCCAGCATTTT. Its translation is CASSIAGDGTQPQHF. The full variable domain, its missing parts supplied by reference TRBV19 and TRBJ1-5, is DGGITQSPKYLFRKEGQNVTLSCEQNLNHDAMYWYRQDPGQGLRLIYYSQIVNDFQKGDIAEGYSVSREKKESFPLTVTSAQKNPTAFYLCASSIAGDGTQPQHFGDGTRLSIL.

The chain joins TRBV6-6 to TRBJ2-7; unclear D gene. Germline V gene sequence: CDR1 MNHNY, CDR2 SVGAGI (reference sequence). This CDR3 contains 13 residues. V lost 0 bases and J lost 5, with 8 bases in between. CDR3 in amino acids: CASSYSERDEQYF. The CDR3 nucleotides read TGTGCCAGCAGTTACTCTGAAAGGGACGAGCAGTACTTC.

In its sample, this clone was seen a few times. CDR3 in amino acids: CAVQGSGNSPLHF. Here the CDR3 DNA reads TGTGCCGTACAGGGTTCGGGCAATTCACCCCTCCACTTT. The rearrangement uses TRBV7-9 and TRBJ1-6; tentatively, D is TRBD1 (6 bases). The CDR3 extends over 13 amino acids. Per germline, CDR1 SEHNR and CDR2 FQNEAQ (reference sequence). V lost 11 bases and J 7 bases, leaving 15 bases between the germline ends.

The rearrangement uses TRBV19 and TRBJ1-4; 8 positions agree with TRBD1. The CDR3 covers 14 residues. V was pared by 4 bases and J by 5 bases, with 3 bases of the junction left unmatched. Germline CDR1 is LNHDA and CDR2 is SQIVND (reference sequence). The CDR3 DNA follows: TGTGCCAGTAGTAGACGACAGGGGAATGAAAAACTGTTTTTT. The encoded protein is CASSRRQGNEKLFF. The full variable domain, its missing parts supplied by reference TRBV19 and TRBJ1-4, is DGGITQSPKYLFRKEGQNVTLSCEQNLNHDAMYWYRQDPGQGLRLIYYSQIVNDFQKGDIAEGYSVSREKKESFPLTVTSAQKNPTAFYLCASSRRQGNEKLFFGSGTQLSVL.

This chain links TRBV7-2 with TRBJ2-7; TRBD2 might be the D (6 bases). The germline CDR1 and CDR2 sequences are SGHTA and FQGNSA. V was clipped by 1 base and J by 2 bases, with 9 bases between them. The CDR3 contains 14 residues. The CDR3 reads CASSLDASAYEQYF. DNA for the CDR3: TGTGCCAGCAGCTTAGACGCTAGCGCCTACGAGCAGTACTTC.

This chain joins TRBV19 and TRBJ1-4; a possible D gene is TRBD1 (5 bases). This CDR3 has 14 residues. Germline loops: CDR1 LNHDA, CDR2 SQIVND (reference sequence). V was clipped by 3 bases and J by 8 bases, with 13 bases between them. The CDR3 DNA sequence: TGTGCCAGTAGTATTACAGGATTAAGGGAAAAACTGTTTTTT. It specifies CASSITGLREKLFF.

This clone was observed a single time. The chain employs TRBV2 and TRBJ2-4; TRBD2 agrees at 12 bases. In germline, CDR1 is SNHLY, CDR2 FYNNEI. The CDR3 has 17 amino acids. The J segment lost 0 bases and the V segment lost 8 bases, leaving 8 bases of the junction unmatched. The CDR3 DNA is TGTGCCAGCGCGCGACTAGCGGGGGCCCAAGCCAAAAACATTCAGTACTTC. Its translation is CASARLAGAQAKNIQYF.

As to this clone: This same CDR3 is encoded by further DNA sequences in the sample. The V and J genes are TRBV19 and TRBJ1-6; weak D call: TRBD1 (5 bases). V dropped 1 base and J dropped 7 bases, with 8 bases sitting between them. Germline CDR1 and CDR2: LNHDA and SQIVND (reference sequence). The CDR3 totals 14 residues. CDR3 residues: CASSIGGENSPLHF. The CDR3 region has the DNA TGTGCCAGTAGTATAGGGGGGGAGAATTCACCCCTCCACTTT.

For this clone: The same CDR3 also results from other DNA sequences found in this sample. This chain links TRBV7-9 with TRBJ1-1; D unresolved. Looked up from germline, CDR1 is SEHNR and CDR2 is FQNEAQ (reference sequence). CDR3 length equals 12 residues. Between the trimmed V and J ends, which lost 0 bases and 7 bases, there was a span of 6 bases. The CDR3 protein is CASSLARSEAFF. The DNA of the CDR3 is TGTGCCAGCAGCTTAGCTCGGAGTGAAGCTTTCTTT. Together with reference TRBV7-9 and TRBJ1-1, the CDR3 gives the full variable domain: DTGVSQNPRHKITKRGQNVTFRCDPISEHNRLYWYRQTLGQGPEFLTYFQNEAQLEKSRLLSDRFSAERPKGSFSTLEIQRTEQGDSAMYLCASSLARSEAFFGQGTRLTVV.

This chain uses TRBV12-5 with TRBJ2-1, with D possibly being TRBD1 or TRBD2 (5 bases each). V gave up 0 bases and J gave up 7 bases, with 19 bases separating them. Germline CDR1 LGHNT, CDR2 FRNRAP. The CDR3 spans 17 residues. CDR3 nucleotides: TGTGCTAGTGGTTTGGTTGTGGCAGGGACGAGTCGAAATGAGCAGTTCTTC. Translation gives CASGLVVAGTSRNEQFF.

Only a few counts were recorded for this clone. The CDR3 sequence: CASSASGLEAFF. CDR3 DNA: TGTGCCAGCAGTGCCTCCGGGCTTGAAGCTTTCTTT. The chain recombines TRBV2 with TRBJ1-1; D unresolved. The V end was cut by 4 bases, the J end by 7 bases, with 10 bases between. CDR1 and CDR2 from the germline V gene are SNHLY and FYNNEI. The CDR3 has 12 amino acids. Complete variable domain (other parts from reference TRBV2 and TRBJ1-1): EPEVTQTPSHQVTQMGQEVILRCVPISNHLYFYWYRQILGQKVEFLVSFYNNEISEKSEIFDDQFSVERPDGSNFTLKIRSTKLEDSAMYFCASSASGLEAFFGQGTRLTVV.

The rearrangement joins TRBV5-1 to TRBJ2-5; D is ambiguous. Germline CDR1 reads SGHRS; CDR2 reads YFSETQ. The V gene lost 0 bases and the J gene lost 0 bases, with 12 bases spanning the gap. The CDR3 is 16 residues long. The CDR3 region has the DNA TGCGCCAGCAGCTTGGGTGGCGGAGCCTACCAAGAGACCCAGTACTTC. It codes for CASSLGGGAYQETQYF.

This clone was found once. V is TRBV13 and J is TRBJ1-4, with 7 bases matching TRBD1. The CDR3 runs 14 residues. The V segment lost 4 bases and the J segment 4 bases; nucleotides outside the gene matches: 3. CDR1 and CDR2 from the germline V gene are PRHDT and FYEKMQ (reference sequence). CDR3 DNA sequence: TGTGCCAGCAGCTCGACAGGGCTTAATGAAAAACTGTTTTTT. It codes for CASSSTGLNEKLFF.

This chain joins TRBV19 and TRBJ1-5; D gene unclear. Germline loops: CDR1 LNHDA, CDR2 SQIVND (reference sequence). Trimming took off 3 bases at V and 7 bases at J, with 13 bases between the two ends. CDR3 length equals 14 residues. CDR3 in amino acids: CASSILDDWQPQHF. In nucleotides, the CDR3 is TGTGCCAGTAGTATTTTGGATGATTGGCAGCCCCAGCATTTT.